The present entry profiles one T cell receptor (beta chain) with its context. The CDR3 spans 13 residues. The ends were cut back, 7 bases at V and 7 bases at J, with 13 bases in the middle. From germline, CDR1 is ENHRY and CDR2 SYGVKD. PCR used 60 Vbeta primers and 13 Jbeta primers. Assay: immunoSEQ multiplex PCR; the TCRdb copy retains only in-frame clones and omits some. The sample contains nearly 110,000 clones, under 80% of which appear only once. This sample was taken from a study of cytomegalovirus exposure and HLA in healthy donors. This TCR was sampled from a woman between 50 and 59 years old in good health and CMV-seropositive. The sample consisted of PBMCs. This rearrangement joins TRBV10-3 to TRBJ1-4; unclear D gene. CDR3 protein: CAINNYRGEKLFF. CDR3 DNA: TGTGCCATCAACAACTATCGGGGTGAAAAACTGTTTTTT.